The 5 T cell receptor beta chains listed next were all sequenced from one sample in a study of T cell responses to AZD1222 COVID-19 vaccine. The table came from immunoSEQ multiplex PCR; TCRdb's copy has only in-frame clones and leaves some out. The sample holds around 170,000 clones, roughly 90% seen once. The sequencing used peripheral blood, collected on day 0 of AZD1222 vaccination. Every receptor here comes from an adult in good health.

This chain uses TRBV5-1 with TRBJ2-2; possibly TRBD2 for D (6 bases). Deletions cut 0 bases from V and 6 bases from J, with 12 bases between. In germline, CDR1 is SGHRS, CDR2 YFSETQ. The CDR3 is made up of 15 amino acids. In DNA, the CDR3 is TGCGCCAGCAGCTTGGGCGGGATTAGTGCCGGGGAGCTGTTTTTT. It translates to CASSLGGISAGELFF.

The rearrangement uses TRBV7-9 and TRBJ1-5; 7 nucleotides line up with TRBD1. The CDR3 spans 15 residues. V shed 5 bases and J 6 bases; nucleotides not matched to a gene: 10. The germline V gene has CDR1 SEHNR and CDR2 FQNEAQ (reference sequence). CDR3: CASSRNENRGQPQHF. As DNA, the CDR3 is TGTGCCAGCAGCCGCAATGAAAACAGGGGTCAGCCCCAGCATTTT.

The rearrangement joins TRBV19 to TRBJ1-2; 10 bases match TRBD1. From germline, CDR1 is LNHDA and CDR2 SQIVND (reference sequence). This CDR3 is built from 14 residues. Trimming cost V 6 bases and J 4 bases; bases outside gene matches: 5. CDR3 in DNA: TGTGCCAGTAGCCCCGGGACAGGGGCCTATGGCTACACCTTC. Its translation is CASSPGTGAYGYTF. The full variable domain, rest sourced from reference TRBV19 and TRBJ1-2, is DGGITQSPKYLFRKEGQNVTLSCEQNLNHDAMYWYRQDPGQGLRLIYYSQIVNDFQKGDIAEGYSVSREKKESFPLTVTSAQKNPTAFYLCASSPGTGAYGYTFGSGTRLTVV.

V gene TRBV5-4 combines with J gene TRBJ1-1; TRBD1 agrees at 7 bases. Germline CDR1 SGHNT, CDR2 YYREEE (reference sequence). The length of the CDR3 is 13 residues. Trimming took 0 bases from V and 9 from J; bases not matched to a gene: 5. CDR3 DNA: TGTGCCAGCAGCTTGGACGAGACAGGGAAAGCTTTCTTT. This sequence encodes CASSLDETGKAFF.

The chain employs TRBV27 and TRBJ1-3; 7 bases map to TRBD1. CDR3 length: 17 amino acids. In germline, CDR1 is MNHEY, CDR2 SMNVEV (reference sequence). V dropped 7 bases and J dropped 1; count of bases not matched to a gene: 13. The CDR3 nucleotides are TGTGCCAGCACCCAGGAGGGGACAGCCCAATCTGGAAACACCATATATTTT. Translated, it gives CASTQEGTAQSGNTIYF.